These 28 T cell receptor beta chains share one sample of origin, sequenced in a study of blood T cell repertoires in COVID-19 (dated by TCRdb to about 2020). Library preparation was by the immunoSEQ multiplex PCR assay. Drawn from immuneACCESS, this table holds only the in-frame rearrangements with V and J called that TCRdb kept. Clones are partly lost; checked studies trace under half to an unresolved V gene and leave the rest unexplained. For this sample there are about 480,000 clones; about 87% appear just once. The ten largest account for around 13% of the sample. Sequencing was done on a sample of peripheral blood. The receptors were sampled from a woman aged 50 to 60 with COVID-19, enrolled during active disease.

This sequence joins TRBV28 and TRBJ1-2, with 9 bases identical to TRBD1. The V gene's germline CDR1 is MDHEN and CDR2 SYDVKM. The CDR3 is 19 amino acids. The ends lost 7 bases at V and 4 bases at J; junction bases unmatched: 22. The CDR3 protein is CASKYPGGSGQGLGYGYTF. The CDR3, as DNA: TGTGCCAGCAAATACCCAGGAGGTAGTGGACAGGGGCTTGGCTATGGCTACACCTTC.

The V and J genes are TRBV11-2 and TRBJ2-7; D might be TRBD1 (5 bases). Germline CDR1 is SGHAT and CDR2 is FQNNGV. V was shortened by 5 bases and J by 5 bases, with 10 bases between the two germline ends. This CDR3 comprises 12 residues. CDR3 in DNA: TGTGCCAGCAGCCCAGGGCCGGACGAGCAGTACTTC. Protein product: CASSPGPDEQYF. Supplemented by reference TRBV11-2 and TRBJ2-7, the full variable domain reads EAGVAQSPRYKIIEKRQSVAFWCNPISGHATLYWYQQILGQGPKLLIQFQNNGVVDDSQLPKDRFSAERLKGVDSTLKIQPAKLEDSAVYLCASSPGPDEQYFGPGTRLTVT.

Turning to this clone: The junction does not match germline at one end; this may be a read error. CDR3 loop: CARSDPGGSNQPQHF. The CDR3 DNA sequence: TGTGCCAGGAGTGATCCAGGGGGAAGCAATCAGCCCCAGCATTTT. The chain is built from TRBV6-4 and TRBJ1-5, with 7 bases lining up with TRBD1. The germline V gene encodes CDR1 MRHNA and CDR2 SNTAGT. This CDR3 is 15 amino acids long.

This chain joins TRBV12-3 or TRBV12-4 and TRBJ1-2, with TRBD1 matching over 7 bases. V shed 7 bases, J shed 4 bases, and the junction held 6 bases outside the gene matches. The CDR3 is 13 amino acids. CDR3 amino acids: CASTQGQPYGYTF. CDR3 bases: TGTGCCAGCACTCAGGGACAGCCCTATGGCTACACCTTC.

This chain uses TRBV19 with TRBJ2-1; D may be TRBD2 (6 bases). This CDR3 is 17 amino acids long. Trimming shortened V by 3 bases and J by 0 bases, and 15 bases separated the two germline ends. Germline-derived CDR1 and CDR2 are LNHDA and SQIVND (reference sequence). CDR3 residues: CASSMLVGGFSYNEQFF. The CDR3 DNA reads as TGTGCCAGTAGTATGCTGGTCGGGGGTTTCTCCTACAATGAGCAGTTCTTC.

The sample holds a few counts of this clone. The chain couples TRBV3-1 (or the pseudogene TRBV3-2) to TRBJ2-2, with 9 bases that match TRBD2. Germline assignment: CDR1 LGHDT and CDR2 YNNKEL (reference sequence). V was pared by 5 bases and J by 3 bases, with 4 bases of the junction left unmatched. This CDR3 spans 15 amino acids. CDR3: CASSVAGVDTGELFF. The CDR3 DNA is TGTGCCAGCAGCGTAGCGGGGGTTGACACCGGGGAGCTGTTTTTT.

The table lists this clone with a few counts. The V and J genes are TRBV25-1 and TRBJ1-2, with 7 bases aligning to TRBD1. CDR1 and CDR2 (germline): MGHDK, SYGVNS. The junction had 17 bases not matched to a gene; V was cut back by 5 bases and J by 8 bases. This CDR3 region has 16 residues. The CDR3 DNA follows: TGTGCCAGCAGTCGAGATCCGGGACAGAAGCTGACCGGCTACACCTTC. Protein product: CASSRDPGQKLTGYTF.

J is TRBJ1-1 and V is TRBV27, with D uncertain. The germline CDR1 and CDR2 sequences are MNHEY and SMNVEV (reference sequence). The CDR3 contains 13 residues. V was pared by 2 bases and J by 3 bases, with 7 bases between. DNA for the CDR3: TGTGCCAGCAGTTTAGGTAGCTACACTGAAGCTTTCTTT. Its translation is CASSLGSYTEAFF.

This rearrangement joins TRBV15 to TRBJ1-5; D is uncertain. V gave up 1 base and J gave up 5 bases, with 9 bases separating them. The CDR3 runs to 14 residues. CDR1 is LNHNV, CDR2 YYDKDF, per germline (reference sequence). DNA for the CDR3: TGTGCCACCAGCAGAGCGGGTACCGATCAGCCCCAGCATTTT. Its protein is CATSRAGTDQPQHF. Supplemented by reference TRBV15 and TRBJ1-5, the full variable domain reads DAMVIQNPRYQVTQFGKPVTLSCSQTLNHNVMYWYQQKSSQAPKLLFHYYDKDFNNEADTPDNFQSRRPNTSFCFLDIRSPGLGDTAMYLCATSRAGTDQPQHFGDGTRLSIL.

CDR3: CASRKSGRSKDYGYTF. DNA of the CDR3: TGTGCCAGCAGGAAATCCGGGAGATCAAAGGACTATGGCTACACCTTC. The chain recombines TRBV11-2 with TRBJ1-2, with D hard to call. The CDR3 sequence is 16 residues long. V was clipped by 6 bases and J by 3 bases, with 20 bases between them. CDR1 and CDR2 (germline): SGHAT, FQNNGV. Looking up the rest from reference TRBV11-2 and TRBJ1-2 gives the full variable domain: EAGVAQSPRYKIIEKRQSVAFWCNPISGHATLYWYQQILGQGPKLLIQFQNNGVVDDSQLPKDRFSAERLKGVDSTLKIQPAKLEDSAVYLCASRKSGRSKDYGYTFGSGTRLTVV.

The chain joins TRBV14 to TRBJ1-2, with D unresolved. Per the germline V gene, CDR1 is SGHDN and CDR2 is FVKESK. Trimming removed 4 bases from V and 1 base from J, with 16 bases in between. The CDR3 is made up of 16 amino acids. CDR3 protein: CASSPEAGFINYGYTF. DNA of the CDR3: TGTGCCAGCAGCCCCGAAGCGGGATTTATTAACTATGGCTACACCTTC.

This rearrangement joins TRBV10-1 to TRBJ2-7, with 10 bases identical to TRBD1. CDR1 is WNHNN and CDR2 is SYGVQD in the germline V gene (reference sequence). CDR3 size: 12 residues. V gave up 8 bases and J gave up 6 bases; unmatched junction bases: 4. The CDR3 region is CASGGDRGEQYF. In DNA, the CDR3 is TGCGCCAGCGGCGGGGACAGGGGCGAGCAGTACTTC.

CDR3 sequence (DNA): TGCGCCAGCAGCCTTCCGGGACAGGGCTCTGAAGCTTTCTTT. Translating gives CASSLPGQGSEAFF. The chain has TRBV5-1 and TRBJ1-1; TRBD1 agrees at 9 bases. After removal of 4 bases from V and 6 bases from J, the junction contained 7 bases not matched to a gene. The CDR3 spans 14 residues. Per the germline V gene, CDR1 is SGHRS and CDR2 is YFSETQ. The whole variable domain, remainder taken from reference TRBV5-1 and TRBJ1-1, is KAGVTQTPRYLIKTRGQQVTLSCSPISGHRSVSWYQQTPGQGLQFLFEYFSETQRNKGNFPGRFSGRQFSNSRSEMNVSTLELGDSALYLCASSLPGQGSEAFFGQGTRLTVV.

The chain is built from TRBV11-2 and TRBJ2-1, with D perhaps matching TRBD2 (7 bases). The germline V gene encodes CDR1 SGHAT and CDR2 FQNNGV. V lost 5 bases and J lost 4, with 21 bases in between. The CDR3 totals 17 residues. CDR3 region: CASSPPTSGRGYNEQFF. CDR3 nucleotide sequence: TGTGCCAGCAGCCCGCCTACTTCGGGGAGGGGGTACAATGAGCAGTTCTTC.

The rearrangement uses TRBV5-4 and TRBJ2-6; D ambiguous. V lost 1 base and J 1 base, leaving 12 bases between the germline ends. Germline V lookup: CDR1 SGHNT, CDR2 YYREEE (reference sequence). The CDR3 spans 17 residues. In nucleotides, the CDR3 is TGTGCCAGCAGCTTGTCCTCTCTATCATCTGGGGCCAACGTCCTGACTTTC. Translation: CASSLSSLSSGANVLTF.

This chain joins TRBV25-1 and TRBJ1-6, with a weak D call TRBD1 (5 bases). The V and J ends lost 0 bases and 9 bases respectively, with 12 bases between them. The CDR3 extends over 15 amino acids. Germline CDR1 is MGHDK and CDR2 is SYGVNS. The DNA of the CDR3 is TGTGCCAGCAGTGAATATGGGGGGAACTTTTCACCCCTCCACTTT. Its protein is CASSEYGGNFSPLHF.

The chain recombines TRBV6-5 with TRBJ2-3; 9 bases are shared with TRBD2. Germline V gives CDR1 MNHEY, CDR2 SVGAGI. After removal of 6 bases from V and 1 base from J, the junction contained 2 bases not matched to a gene. The length of the CDR3 is 14 residues. The CDR3 coding sequence is TGTGCCAGCAGGCCTAGCGGGGGCACAGATACGCAGTATTTT. It is translated as CASRPSGGTDTQYF.

The V call is TRBV9, the J call TRBJ1-2; D gene uncertain. CDR1 SGDLS and CDR2 YYNGEE come from the germline V gene. The CDR3 is made up of 14 amino acids. The germline V and J ends were trimmed by 4 bases and 5 bases, with 15 bases remaining between them. For the CDR3, the DNA is TGTGCCAGCAGCATCAACCTCAACACGTATGGCTACACCTTC. It yields the protein CASSINLNTYGYTF.

V usage is TRBV2 and J usage is TRBJ1-5; D not certain. The CDR3 covers 12 residues. Germline loops: CDR1 SNHLY, CDR2 FYNNEI. V gave up 8 bases and J gave up 1 base, with 6 bases separating them. CDR3 sequence: CASRRSNQPQHF. DNA for the CDR3: TGTGCCAGCCGGAGAAGCAATCAGCCCCAGCATTTT.

The rearrangement uses TRBV21-1 and TRBJ1-2. TRBV21-1 is listed as a pseudogene. The CDR3 has 19 residues. CDR3 in DNA: TGTGCCAGCACCTTAAATAGCGGCGGGACTGGGAGGAATTCCTATGGCTACACCTTC. It codes for CASTLNSGGTGRNSYGYTF.

The chain uses TRBV30 and TRBJ1-2, with D tentatively TRBD1 (6 bases). CDR3 size: 13 residues. V was shortened by 0 bases and J by 6 bases, with 11 bases between the two germline ends. The germline V gene encodes CDR1 GTSNPN and CDR2 SVGIG (reference sequence). The CDR3 region is CAWSVQGYDGYTF. The CDR3 coding sequence is TGTGCCTGGAGTGTTCAGGGGTATGATGGCTACACCTTC.

The rearrangement joins TRBV9 to TRBJ1-1, with D maybe TRBD1 (6 bases). Germline CDR1 SGDLS, CDR2 YYNGEE. The CDR3 spans 14 residues. V lost 4 bases and J lost 1, with 11 bases in between. The CDR3 sequence is CASSMGQPNTEAFF. DNA for the CDR3: TGTGCCAGCAGCATGGGACAACCGAACACTGAAGCTTTCTTT.

Ten or more counts support this clone. The V call is TRBV6-1, the J call TRBJ1-2, with 10 bases aligning to TRBD1. The CDR3 spans 14 residues. J gave up 6 bases and V 3 bases, and 4 bases lay outside the gene matches. CDR1 MNHNS and CDR2 SASEGT come from the germline V gene. For the CDR3, the DNA is TGTGCCAGCAGTGAGGCCGGGACAGGGGATGGCTACACCTTC. It specifies CASSEAGTGDGYTF.

The chain uses TRBV5-8 and TRBJ2-7; possible D gene TRBD1, 6 bases. The germline gives CDR1 SGHTS, CDR2 YDEGEE. The CDR3 has 15 residues. V was cut by 6 bases and J by 2 bases, with 18 bases left in between. The CDR3, as DNA: TGTGCCAGCATTTCCTTCGGGACACCTACCTACGAGCAGTACTTC. Residues: CASISFGTPTYEQYF.

In its sample, this clone was seen once. The CDR3 loop reads CASSPSRTGSSYNSPLHF. CDR3 coding DNA: TGTGCCAGCTCACCAAGCCGGACAGGAAGCTCCTATAATTCACCCCTCCACTTT. The J gene is TRBJ1-6, the V gene TRBV18; 7 positions match TRBD1. Germline CDR1 is KGHSH and CDR2 is LQKENI. J lost 0 bases, V lost 2 bases, and 7 bases had no gene match. The CDR3 sequence is 18 residues long.

V gene TRBV3-1 (or the pseudogene TRBV3-2) combines with J gene TRBJ1-1; D not certain. The CDR3 contains 13 residues. Germline V gene sequence: CDR1 LGHDT, CDR2 YNNKEL (reference sequence). Trimming cost V 1 base and J 6 bases, with 9 bases left between them. CDR3 residues: CASSQGHSPEAFF. In nucleotides, the CDR3 is TGTGCCAGCAGCCAAGGGCATTCTCCTGAAGCTTTCTTT.

The chain joins TRBV6-5 to TRBJ1-2; weak D call: TRBD1 (5 bases). The germline V and J ends were trimmed by 2 bases and 4 bases, with 11 bases remaining between them. The germline gives CDR1 MNHEY, CDR2 SVGAGI. The CDR3 length is 14 residues. The CDR3 is CASSYVGGTYGYTF. In DNA form, the CDR3 reads TGTGCCAGCAGTTACGTCGGGGGGACCTATGGCTACACCTTC.

The chain combines TRBV27 with TRBJ2-2; 7 nucleotides agree with TRBD1. Trimming cost V 0 bases and J 5 bases; bases outside gene matches: 12. This CDR3 has 18 residues. In germline, CDR1 is MNHEY, CDR2 SMNVEV (reference sequence). CDR3 bases: TGTGCCAGCAGTTTATCGGCAGGGGGAAAATTTCTAACCGGGGAGCTGTTTTTT. It is translated as CASSLSAGGKFLTGELFF.